This TCR beta chain originates from a study of PD-1 blockade in classical Hodgkin lymphoma (TCRdb year 2020). Regarding the study in general: Nivolumab dosing was 3 mg/kg intravenously every 2 weeks, continuing until either disease progression or unacceptable toxicity. A peripheral blood immune signature of response to PD-1 blockade in classical Hodgkin lymphoma was defined using TCR beta sequencing and CyTOF. The investigation overall reported the following: Trial patients with a complete response had baseline diversity similar to that of newly diagnosed patients, while partial responders and progressors had significantly lower diversity. A significant rise by C4D1 was seen in CD4+ but not CD8+ TCR diversity (p=0.0027 vs p=0.16), with the rise being most apparent in complete responders (p=0.02). Lower diversity was seen in patients whose nivolumab began less than 1 year after ASCT, and these patients were left out of later analyses so that immune reconstitution would not confound the results. Baseline TCR diversity was reported to be lower in newly diagnosed patients than in healthy donors, and even lower in relapsed/refractory patients. Only a single clinical trial cohort was studied, and what caused the repertoire differences, possibly disease activity or prior therapy, remained undefined.

The sample's time point, from its label and the paper: cycle 2 day 1 (C2D1) of nivolumab. Relapse after autologous stem cell transplantation had occurred in all trial patients, and cohorts A, B and C were distinguished by prior brentuximab vedotin exposure. The trial cohort included 45 to 65 patients with relapsed/refractory classical Hodgkin lymphoma, and each patient had a best overall response of complete response, partial response or progressive disease. In the multi-cohort phase II CheckMate 205 trial, trial patients received single-agent nivolumab. An independent review committee assessed best overall response by applying the 2007 International Working Group response criteria. Trial PBMCs were obtained immediately prior to nivolumab initiation (C1D1) and on therapy at cycle 2 day 1 and cycle 4 day 1. Peripheral blood was collected in 8 mL Vacutainer Cell Preparation Tubes, from which PBMCs were isolated by centrifugation and then cryopreserved.

The Qiagen DNeasy kit was used to extract genomic DNA both from unsorted PBMCs and from the negatively selected CD4+ and CD8+ fractions. Using primers that anneal to V and J segments, immunoSEQ multiplex PCR amplified the TCR beta CDR3 regions. A synthetic immune receptor repertoire was used to minimize amplification bias, and any residual bias was removed computationally once sequencing was done. As for the authors' bioinformatics: Custom Python scripts were used to quantify repertoire diversity as the Shannon entropy index. Unsorted, CD4+ and CD8+ repertoires were examined separately, except in combined analyses, for which CD4+ and CD8+ sequences were merged in silico. Clonal expansion was defined as at least a 2-fold frequency increase after treatment relative to C1D1, with a pseudocount of 0.5 for undetected baseline clones. Clones with 0 or 1 copy at C1D1 were defined as singleton clones, while clones with 2 or more copies were defined as non-singleton clones. Clones expanded in unsorted samples were annotated as CD4+, CD8+ or unknown by matching protein sequences in sorted samples from the same patient. Diversity changes from C1D1 to C4D1 were tested in paired samples using Wilcoxon tests. TCRdb stores this immuneACCESS table with in-frame sequences only. Part of the clones is absent; in the studies checked, under half of the shortfall reflects unresolved V genes, and no reason is known for the rest. The D gene and trimming were derived from the DNA, and the V and J assignments and clone size from that table. The sample has roughly 70,000 clones on record, about two thirds of them singletons. The ten biggest clones cover approximately 9% of the sample.

CDR3 length: 15 amino acids, cysteine to phenylalanine. Left in the record is the CDR3 DNA by itself, 45 bases read in frame from the first base. According to the germline V gene, CDR1 reads SGHAT and CDR2 reads FQNNGV. From V the trimming removes 3 bases and from J it removes 7 bases, while the gene matches leave 10 bases of the junction unaccounted for. On this clone: It has no known antigen specificity. The record has no base qualities; no much larger clone is one base away.

The source material was peripheral blood mononuclear cells (PBMCs), sampled before the second cycle of nivolumab. The clonotype was recovered from a human donor with classical Hodgkin lymphoma. The chain couples TRBV11-2 to TRBJ2-7, with 9 bases aligning to TRBD2. The CDR3 protein sequence reads: CASSFSSGGLGEQYF. The nucleotides read TGTGCCAGCAGCTTTAGCAGCGGGGGGCTGGGAGAGCAGTACTTC.